This T cell receptor (beta chain) was profiled in a study of identical twins (dated by TCRdb to the mid-2010s). Study-level background: TCR alpha and beta repertoires from monozygotic twins, unrelated adults of various ages and cord blood were deep-sequenced to test whether fetal clonotypes persist. To rule out contamination, the twin experiments were replicated at different times with different library preparation protocols. General findings and caveats noted by the study authors: Because the same donors could not be followed over many years, the conclusions depended on cross-sectional statistical analysis. Compared with coincidental sharing between unrelated individuals, out-of-frame TCR alpha sequences shared between twins showed an excess of sequences with low generation probability. Fewer insertions were carried by abundant cord blood beta clonotypes; a weaker similar trend was observed in young adult naive repertoires, while no such trend was observed in memory repertoires. A weaker excess of twin sharing was found in beta out-of-frame sequences because the signal-to-noise ratio was lowered by fewer shared sequences. Zero-insertion analyses could be partly confounded by invariant T cells such as MAIT and iNKT, though diverse VJ usage argued against such confounding for most clonotypes. Recombination models systematically underestimated out-of-frame TCR alpha sharing in monozygotic twins but agreed with sharing between unrelated individuals.

The CDR3, from cysteine to phenylalanine, totals 16 residues. Just CDR3 DNA is preserved here, 48 bases in frame from base 1. The trim is 6 bases for V and 7 bases for J, with a gap of 21 bases between the germline ends. This clonotype was counted ten times or more. Its antigen is not yet known. Per-base qualities were not stored, and no clone one base away is much larger. Library generation was performed with 5' RACE. Instrument used: Illumina HiSeq 2000. A universal primer binding site was added through template switching, and the final cDNA carried a unique molecular identifier so that TCR cDNA molecules could be counted accurately. Specific primers in the conserved constant-segment region were used to synthesize first-strand cDNA for TCR alpha and beta chains. To control for contamination, every cDNA library carried two barcodes: a SMART-Mk sample barcode plus Illumina barcodes. Two successive PCR steps introduced TruSeq adapter sequences along with Illumina sample barcodes. The TCR alpha and beta cDNA libraries were sequenced on the Illumina HiSeq platform using custom primers. The authors' pipeline ran thus. MiGEC was used to process raw reads and extract unique molecular identifiers, and MiXCR was used to find CDR3 positions. For each individual, recombination models were inferred using an EM algorithm with the repgenHMM and IGoR tools. The tcR package in R was used for shared clonotype analysis, with sharing normalized by the product of cloneset sizes. Out-of-frame nonproductive sequences were analyzed to study raw recombination free of thymic and clonal selection effects. The public reads were quality trimmed at Q25 with fastp and then assembled into clones with MiXCR by TCRdb, keeping productive beta chains. For every CDR3 protein sequence, its rows merge into one entry that carries the most common genes and DNA. TCRdb assigned the V and J calls; the authors' analysis was not used. In this sample the table shows around 280,000 distinct CDR3 sequences, about 8% of which occur a single time. Around 2.1% of the sample is in the top ten clones.

Every donor was a healthy Caucasian. The twin cohort consisted of three pairs of female monozygotic twins, all aged roughly 18 to 29 years. Using Miltenyi CD45RO+ enrichment and human naive T-cell isolation kits, memory (CD45RO+) and naive T cells were isolated from PBMC. The same data also contributed to another study, on yellow fever vaccine responses in identical twins. The second study reports: According to the authors, in identical twins the way T cells responded to vaccination appeared partly convergent and partly personalized. In identical twins, the study followed T cell clones that responded to the vaccine with precision.

The rearrangement combines TRBV12-3 or TRBV12-4 with TRBJ1-4; a tentative D call is TRBD1 (6 bases match). The sample comprised memory (CD45RO+) T cells sorted from blood. The cell subset or site label corresponds to: CD45RO+ enriched T cells. This TCR was sampled from a woman younger than 30 in good health. The DNA is TGTGCCAGCAGCTATACCACAGGGTGGCGGGTTGAAAAACTGTTTTTT. Its translation reads: CASSYTTGWRVEKLFF.